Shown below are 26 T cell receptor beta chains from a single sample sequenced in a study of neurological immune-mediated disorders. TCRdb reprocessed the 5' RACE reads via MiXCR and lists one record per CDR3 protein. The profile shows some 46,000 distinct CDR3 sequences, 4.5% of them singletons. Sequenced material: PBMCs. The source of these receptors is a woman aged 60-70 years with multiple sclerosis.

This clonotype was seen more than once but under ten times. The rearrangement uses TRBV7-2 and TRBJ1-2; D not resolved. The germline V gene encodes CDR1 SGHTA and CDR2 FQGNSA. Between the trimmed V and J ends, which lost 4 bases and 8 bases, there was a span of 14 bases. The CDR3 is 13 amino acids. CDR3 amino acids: CASSSVEGEGYTF. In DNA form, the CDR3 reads TGTGCCAGCAGCTCCGTAGAGGGTGAGGGCTACACCTTC.

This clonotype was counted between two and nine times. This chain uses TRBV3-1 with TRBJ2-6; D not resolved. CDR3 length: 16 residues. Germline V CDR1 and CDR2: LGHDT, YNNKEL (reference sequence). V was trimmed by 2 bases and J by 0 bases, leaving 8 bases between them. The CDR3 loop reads CASSQHPVSGANVLTF. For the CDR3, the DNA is TGTGCCAGCAGCCAACATCCGGTCTCTGGGGCCAACGTCCTGACTTTC. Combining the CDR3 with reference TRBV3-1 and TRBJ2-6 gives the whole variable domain DTAVSQTPKYLVTQMGNDKSIKCEQNLGHDTMYWYKQDSKKFLKIMFSYNNKELIINETVPNRFSPKSPDKAHLNLHINSLELGDSAVYFCASSQHPVSGANVLTFGAGSRLTVL.

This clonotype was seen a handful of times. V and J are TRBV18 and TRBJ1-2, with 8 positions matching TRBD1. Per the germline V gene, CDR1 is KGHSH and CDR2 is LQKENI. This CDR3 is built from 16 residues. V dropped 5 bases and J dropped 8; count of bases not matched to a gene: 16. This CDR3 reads CASSLNPGQDIRGYTF. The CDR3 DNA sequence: TGTGCCAGCTCATTGAACCCGGGACAGGATATAAGGGGCTACACCTTC.

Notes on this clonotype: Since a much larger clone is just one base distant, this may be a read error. The CDR3 sequence: CSARKGTGAKVLTF. The DNA of the CDR3 is TGCAGTGCTAGAAAGGGAACAGGGGCCAAAGTCCTGACTTTC. This chain uses TRBV20-1 with TRBJ2-6, with 7 nucleotides matching TRBD1. Per germline, CDR1 DFQATT and CDR2 SNEGSKA (reference sequence). The CDR3 consists of 14 residues.

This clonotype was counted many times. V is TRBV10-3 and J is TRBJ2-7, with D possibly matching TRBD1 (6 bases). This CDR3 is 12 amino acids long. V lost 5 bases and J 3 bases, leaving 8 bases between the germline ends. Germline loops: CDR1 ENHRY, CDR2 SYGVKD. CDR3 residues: CAISQGGYEQYF. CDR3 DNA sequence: TGTGCCATCAGTCAAGGGGGCTACGAGCAGTACTTC.

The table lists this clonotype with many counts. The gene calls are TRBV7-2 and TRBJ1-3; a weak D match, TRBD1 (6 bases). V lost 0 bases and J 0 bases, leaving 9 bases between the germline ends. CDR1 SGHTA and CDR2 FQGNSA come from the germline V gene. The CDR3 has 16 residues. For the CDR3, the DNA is TGTGCCAGCAGCTTAGCGAGGGGGAGCTCTGGAAACACCATATATTTT. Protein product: CASSLARGSSGNTIYF.

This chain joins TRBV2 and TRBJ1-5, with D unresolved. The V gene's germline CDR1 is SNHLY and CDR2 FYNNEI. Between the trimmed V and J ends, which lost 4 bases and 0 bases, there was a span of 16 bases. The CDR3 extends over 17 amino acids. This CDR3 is CASSAGVGLYSNQPQHF. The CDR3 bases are TGTGCCAGCAGTGCGGGAGTCGGGTTGTATAGCAATCAGCCCCAGCATTTT. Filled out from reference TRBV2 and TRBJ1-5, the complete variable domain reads EPEVTQTPSHQVTQMGQEVILRCVPISNHLYFYWYRQILGQKVEFLVSFYNNEISEKSEIFDDQFSVERPDGSNFTLKIRSTKLEDSAMYFCASSAGVGLYSNQPQHFGDGTRLSIL.

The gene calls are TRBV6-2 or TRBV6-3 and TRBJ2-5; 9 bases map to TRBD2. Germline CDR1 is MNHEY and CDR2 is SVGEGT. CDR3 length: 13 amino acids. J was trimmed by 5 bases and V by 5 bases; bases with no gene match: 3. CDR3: CASSGTSRETQYF. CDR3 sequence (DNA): TGTGCCAGCAGTGGGACTAGCCGGGAGACCCAGTACTTC.

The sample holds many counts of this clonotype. The CDR3 protein is CAISESGRGHIETQYF. DNA of the CDR3: TGTGCCATCAGTGAGTCCGGCAGGGGGCATATAGAGACCCAGTACTTC. The chain carries TRBV10-3 and TRBJ2-5; 8 bases line up with TRBD1. V shed 0 bases and J 4 bases; nucleotides not matched to a gene: 7. CDR1 and CDR2 (germline): ENHRY, SYGVKD. This CDR3 has 16 amino acids.

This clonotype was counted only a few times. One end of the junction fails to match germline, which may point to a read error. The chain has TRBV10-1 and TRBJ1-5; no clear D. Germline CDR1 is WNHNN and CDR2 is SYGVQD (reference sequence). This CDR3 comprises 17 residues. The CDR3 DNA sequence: TGCGCCAGCAGTTCCTCCTTCAACCGGGTTAGGAGTCAGCCCCAGAATTTT. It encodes CASSSSFNRVRSQPQNF.

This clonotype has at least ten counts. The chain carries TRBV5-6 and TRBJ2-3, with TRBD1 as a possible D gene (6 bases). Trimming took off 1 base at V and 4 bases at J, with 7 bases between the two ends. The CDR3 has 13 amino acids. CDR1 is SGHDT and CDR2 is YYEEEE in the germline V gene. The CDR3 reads CASSLSGADTQYF. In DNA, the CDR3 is TGTGCCAGCAGCTTGTCAGGGGCAGATACGCAGTATTTT.

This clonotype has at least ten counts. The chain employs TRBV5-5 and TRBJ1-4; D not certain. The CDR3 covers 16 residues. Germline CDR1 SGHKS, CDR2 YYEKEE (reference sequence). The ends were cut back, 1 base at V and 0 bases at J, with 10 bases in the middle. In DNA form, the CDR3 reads TGTGCCAGCAGCTTGCGAACAACCGCAACTAATGAAAAACTGTTTTTT. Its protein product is CASSLRTTATNEKLFF.

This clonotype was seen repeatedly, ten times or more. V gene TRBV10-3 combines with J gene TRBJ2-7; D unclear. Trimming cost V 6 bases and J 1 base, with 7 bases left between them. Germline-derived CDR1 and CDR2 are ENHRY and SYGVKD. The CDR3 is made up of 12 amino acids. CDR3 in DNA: TGTGCCATCAGCTCCGCATCCTACGAGCAGTACTTC. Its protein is CAISSASYEQYF.

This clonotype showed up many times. In nucleotides, the CDR3 is TGCAGCGTTGAAACCCCACAGGGGGCGGACACTGAAGCTTTCTTT. Its protein product is CSVETPQGADTEAFF. V gene TRBV29-1 combines with J gene TRBJ1-1; TRBD1 agrees at 9 bases. The CDR3 consists of 15 residues. The J segment lost 3 bases and the V segment lost 2 bases, leaving 7 bases of the junction unmatched. Germline CDR1 is SQVTM and CDR2 is ANQGSEA.

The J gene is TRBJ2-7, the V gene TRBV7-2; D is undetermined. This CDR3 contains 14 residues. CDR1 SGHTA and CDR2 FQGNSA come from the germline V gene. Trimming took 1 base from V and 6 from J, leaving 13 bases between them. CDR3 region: CASSLEAGTFEQYF. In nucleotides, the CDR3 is TGTGCCAGCAGCTTAGAAGCAGGTACTTTCGAGCAGTACTTC.

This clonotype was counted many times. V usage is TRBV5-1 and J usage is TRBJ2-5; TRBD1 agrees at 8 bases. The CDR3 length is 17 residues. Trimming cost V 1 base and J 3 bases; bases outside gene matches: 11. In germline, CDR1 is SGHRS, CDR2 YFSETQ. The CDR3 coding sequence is TGCGCCAGCAGCTTGAGCCCCGGGACAGGAGGAAAAGAGACCCAGTACTTC. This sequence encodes CASSLSPGTGGKETQYF.

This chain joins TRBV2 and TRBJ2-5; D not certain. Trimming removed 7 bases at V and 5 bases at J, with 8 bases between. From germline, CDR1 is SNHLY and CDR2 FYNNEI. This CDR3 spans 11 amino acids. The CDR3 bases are TGTGCCAGCAAGAATCACGAGACCCAGTACTTC. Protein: CASKNHETQYF.

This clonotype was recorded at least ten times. In nucleotides, the CDR3 is TGTGCCACCAGCAGAGACCAGGGGACAGCCTACGAGCAGTACTTC. This encodes CATSRDQGTAYEQYF. V is TRBV15 and J is TRBJ2-7; 7 bases match TRBD1. Germline V lookup: CDR1 LNHNV, CDR2 YYDKDF (reference sequence). Trimming cost V 0 bases and J 2 bases; bases outside gene matches: 4. This CDR3 contains 15 residues.

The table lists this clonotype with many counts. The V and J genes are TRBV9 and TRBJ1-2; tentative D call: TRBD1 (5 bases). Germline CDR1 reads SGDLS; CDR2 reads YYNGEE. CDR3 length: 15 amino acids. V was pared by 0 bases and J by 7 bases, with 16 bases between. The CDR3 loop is CASSVALGTGRGYTF. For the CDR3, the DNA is TGTGCCAGCAGCGTAGCTCTGGGTACAGGACGTGGCTACACCTTC.

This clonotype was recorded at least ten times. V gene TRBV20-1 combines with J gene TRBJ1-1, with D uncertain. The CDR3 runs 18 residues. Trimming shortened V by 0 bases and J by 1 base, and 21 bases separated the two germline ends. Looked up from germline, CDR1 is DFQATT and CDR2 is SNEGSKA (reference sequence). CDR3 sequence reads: CSARDHGYRLRSNTEAFF. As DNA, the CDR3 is TGCAGTGCTAGAGATCATGGGTACCGGCTACGATCGAACACTGAAGCTTTCTTT.

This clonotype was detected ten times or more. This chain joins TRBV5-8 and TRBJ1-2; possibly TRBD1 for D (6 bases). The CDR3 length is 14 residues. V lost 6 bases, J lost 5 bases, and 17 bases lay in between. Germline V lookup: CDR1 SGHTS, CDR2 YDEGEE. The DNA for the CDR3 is TGTGCCAGCAACCAATGGGACACTTCTTATGGCTACACCTTC. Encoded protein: CASNQWDTSYGYTF.

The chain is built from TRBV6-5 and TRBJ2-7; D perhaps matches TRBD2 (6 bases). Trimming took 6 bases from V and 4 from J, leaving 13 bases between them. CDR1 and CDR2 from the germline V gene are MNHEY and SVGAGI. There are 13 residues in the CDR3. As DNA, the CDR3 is TGTGCCAGCAGGGGGGTAGCGGAATACGAGCAGTACTTC. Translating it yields CASRGVAEYEQYF.

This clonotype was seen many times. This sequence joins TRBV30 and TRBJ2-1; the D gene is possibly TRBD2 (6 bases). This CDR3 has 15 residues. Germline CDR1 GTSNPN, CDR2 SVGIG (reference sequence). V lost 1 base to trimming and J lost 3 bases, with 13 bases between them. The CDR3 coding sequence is TGTGCCTGGAGTGGGAATAGCGGCTACTACAATGAGCAGTTCTTC. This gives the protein CAWSGNSGYYNEQFF.

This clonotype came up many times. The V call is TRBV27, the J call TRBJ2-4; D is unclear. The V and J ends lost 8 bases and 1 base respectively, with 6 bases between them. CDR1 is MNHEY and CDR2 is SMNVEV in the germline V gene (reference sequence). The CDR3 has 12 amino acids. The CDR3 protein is CASGWAKNIQYF. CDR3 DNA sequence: TGTGCCAGCGGGTGGGCCAAAAACATTCAGTACTTC.

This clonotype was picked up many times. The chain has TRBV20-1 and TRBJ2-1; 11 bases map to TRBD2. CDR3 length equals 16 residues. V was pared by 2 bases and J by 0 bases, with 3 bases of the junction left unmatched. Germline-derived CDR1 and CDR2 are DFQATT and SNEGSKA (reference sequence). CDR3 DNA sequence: TGCAGTGCTAGAACAACTAGCGGGAGCTCCTACAATGAGCAGTTCTTC. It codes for CSARTTSGSSYNEQFF.

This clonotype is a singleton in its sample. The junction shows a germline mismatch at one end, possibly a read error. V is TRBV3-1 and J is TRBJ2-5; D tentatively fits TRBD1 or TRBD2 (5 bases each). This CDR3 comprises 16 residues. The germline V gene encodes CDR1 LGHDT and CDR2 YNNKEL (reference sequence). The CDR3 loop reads CASCQGRQRNQETQYF. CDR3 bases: TGTGCCAGCTGCCAAGGGAGACAGCGGAATCAAGAGACCCAGTACTTC.